This TCR beta chain was observed in a study of blood T cell repertoires in COVID-19. Study details: The study drew acute and convalescent COVID-19 samples from the United States, Italy and Spain. PBMCs, B-cell-depleted T cells, or T cells provided the cDNA or gDNA that made up the material.

With respect to this clone: The same CDR3 can be traced to other DNA sequences in this sample.

From germline, CDR1 is SNHLY and CDR2 FYNNEI. This CDR3 is 15 amino acids long. Trimming cost V 4 bases and J 7 bases; bases outside gene matches: 7. Libraries were prepared by immunoSEQ multiplex PCR; TCRdb keeps only in-frame clonotypes and omits some of them. Of around 330,000 clones in the sample, around nine tenths were seen once. The age range of participants was 18 to 89 years, with residence in about 25 US areas. Cohort 3 donors counted as recovered after two negative PCRs, clearance, or resolved symptoms. The chain carries TRBV2 and TRBJ2-1, with 10 bases lining up with TRBD2. The sequence was collected from a man in his sixties who had recovered from COVID-19. Sequences were obtained from PBMCs or T cells enriched from blood (not recorded which). The CDR3 loop is CASSGLAGGGNEQFF. The CDR3 DNA follows: TGTGCCAGCAGTGGACTAGCGGGTGGAGGTAATGAGCAGTTCTTC.